This T cell receptor (beta chain) is from a study of radiotherapy plus CTLA-4 blockade in lung cancer. Here immunoSEQ multiplex PCR was the method, and the copy in TCRdb shows in-frame clones only, minus some. The repertoire includes about 51,000 clones, about 77% of them detected once, and 2% to 3% sits in the top ten. The CDR3 covers 16 residues. The V gene's germline CDR1 is MNHEY and CDR2 SMNVEV (reference sequence). V was trimmed by 3 bases and J by 0 bases, leaving 14 bases between them. With regard to this clone: Its antigen is not identified.

Findings and limits, study-wide: After treatment with radiotherapy plus ipilimumab, TCR clones that came from the tumor expanded in blood. Early clonal dynamics of blood T cells, together with interferon-beta, were reported as the best response predictor.

The TCR originated in a human donor with non-small cell lung cancer whose response to radiotherapy plus ipilimumab could not be evaluated. The starting material was peripheral blood, obtained from a patient treated with radiotherapy plus ipilimumab. The chain couples TRBV27 to TRBJ1-1; D ambiguous. CDR3 sequence: CASSLNTAYMNTEAFF. In DNA, the CDR3 is TGTGCCAGCAGTTTGAATACAGCCTACATGAACACTGAAGCTTTCTTT.